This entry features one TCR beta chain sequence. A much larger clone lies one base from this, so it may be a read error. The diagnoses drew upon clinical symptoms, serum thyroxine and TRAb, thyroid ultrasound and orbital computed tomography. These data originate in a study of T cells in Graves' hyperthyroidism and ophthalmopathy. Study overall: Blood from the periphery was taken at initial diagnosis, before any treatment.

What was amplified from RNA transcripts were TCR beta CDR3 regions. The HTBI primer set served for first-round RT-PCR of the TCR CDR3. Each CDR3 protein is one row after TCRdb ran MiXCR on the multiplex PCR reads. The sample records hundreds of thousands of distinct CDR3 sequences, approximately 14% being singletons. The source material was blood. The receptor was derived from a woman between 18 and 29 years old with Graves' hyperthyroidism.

The DNA for the CDR3 is TGTGCCTGGAGCCCCCCCGGACAGGGACCCTACAATGAGCAGTACTTC. Its protein product is CAWSPPGQGPYNEQYF. This chain joins TRBV30 and TRBJ2-1, with 8 bases aligning to TRBD1. The last part of the DNA fits TRBJ2-7 better; the J call may be wrong. The CDR3 contains 16 residues. Per germline, CDR1 GTSNPN and CDR2 SVGIG (reference sequence).